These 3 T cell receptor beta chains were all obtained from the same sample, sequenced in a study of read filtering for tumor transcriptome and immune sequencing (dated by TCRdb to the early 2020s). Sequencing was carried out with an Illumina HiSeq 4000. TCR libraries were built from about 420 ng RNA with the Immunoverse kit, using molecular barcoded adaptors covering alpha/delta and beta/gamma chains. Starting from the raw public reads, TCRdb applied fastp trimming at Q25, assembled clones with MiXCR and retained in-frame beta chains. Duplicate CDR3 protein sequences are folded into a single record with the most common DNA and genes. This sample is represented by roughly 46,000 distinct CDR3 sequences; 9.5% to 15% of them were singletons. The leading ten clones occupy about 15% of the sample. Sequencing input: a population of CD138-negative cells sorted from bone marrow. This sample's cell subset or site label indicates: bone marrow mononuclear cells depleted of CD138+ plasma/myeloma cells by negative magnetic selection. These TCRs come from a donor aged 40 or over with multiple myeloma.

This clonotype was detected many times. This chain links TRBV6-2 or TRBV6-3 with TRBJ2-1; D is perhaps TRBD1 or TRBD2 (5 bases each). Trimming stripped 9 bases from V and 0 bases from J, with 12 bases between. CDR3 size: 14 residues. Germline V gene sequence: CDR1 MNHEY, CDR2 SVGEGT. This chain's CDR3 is CASHPGSSYNEQFF. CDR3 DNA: TGTGCCAGTCACCCAGGGAGCTCCTACAATGAGCAGTTCTTC.

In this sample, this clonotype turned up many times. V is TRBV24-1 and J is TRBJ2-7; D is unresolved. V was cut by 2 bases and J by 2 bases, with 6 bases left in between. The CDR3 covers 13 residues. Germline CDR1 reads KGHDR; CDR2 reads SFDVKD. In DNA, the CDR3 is TGTGCCACCAGTGATTCCGGAACCTACGAGCAGTACTTC. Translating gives CATSDSGTYEQYF.

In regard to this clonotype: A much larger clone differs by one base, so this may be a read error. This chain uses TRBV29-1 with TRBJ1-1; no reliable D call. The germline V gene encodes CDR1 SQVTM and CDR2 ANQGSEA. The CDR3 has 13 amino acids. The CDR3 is CSGNKNMNTEAVF. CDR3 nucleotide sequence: TGCAGCGGAAACAAGAACATGAACACTGAAGCTGTCTTT.